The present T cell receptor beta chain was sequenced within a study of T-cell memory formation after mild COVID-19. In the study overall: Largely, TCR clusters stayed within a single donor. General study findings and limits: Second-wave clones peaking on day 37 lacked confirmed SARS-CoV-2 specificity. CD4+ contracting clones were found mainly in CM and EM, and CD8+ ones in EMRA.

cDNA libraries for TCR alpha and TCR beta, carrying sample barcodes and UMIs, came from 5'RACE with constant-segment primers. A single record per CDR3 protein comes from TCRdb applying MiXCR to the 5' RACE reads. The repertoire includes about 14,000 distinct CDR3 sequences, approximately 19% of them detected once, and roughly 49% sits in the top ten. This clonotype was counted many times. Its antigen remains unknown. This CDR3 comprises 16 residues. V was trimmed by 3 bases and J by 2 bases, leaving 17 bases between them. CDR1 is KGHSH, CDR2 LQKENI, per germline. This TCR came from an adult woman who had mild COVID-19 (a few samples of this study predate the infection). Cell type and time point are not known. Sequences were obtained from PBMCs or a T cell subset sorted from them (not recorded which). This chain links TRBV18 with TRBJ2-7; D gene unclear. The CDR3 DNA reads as TGTGCCAGCTCACCTGGGCTGTTTTCACCTACCTACGAGCAGTACTTC. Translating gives CASSPGLFSPTYEQYF.